This entry lists 11 T cell receptor beta chains sequenced from one sample in a study of control samples from healthy donors and cancer patients. Profiling relied on immunoSEQ multiplex PCR, and the TCRdb table lists in-frame clones only, not all of them. The data hold about 49,000 clones, with just over 90% observed a single time. Specimen: PBMCs. The receptors originated from a man aged 25-40 years with colorectal cancer.

This chain links TRBV2 with TRBJ2-1, with D perhaps matching TRBD1 (5 bases). V was clipped by 4 bases and J by 1 base, with 8 bases between them. Germline CDR1 reads SNHLY; CDR2 reads FYNNEI. The CDR3 runs 14 residues. CDR3 protein: CASSGGSSYNEQFF. The CDR3 bases are TGTGCCAGCAGTGGGGGCAGTTCCTACAATGAGCAGTTCTTC.

This sequence joins TRBV18 and TRBJ2-6; tentative D call: TRBD1 (5 bases). CDR1 is KGHSH, CDR2 LQKENI, per germline. Trimming stripped 4 bases from V and 3 bases from J, with 13 bases between. The length of the CDR3 is 16 residues. CDR3 region: CASSLDSGIGANVLTF. The DNA of the CDR3 is TGTGCCAGCTCACTCGACTCAGGGATTGGGGCCAACGTCCTGACTTTC.

The chain uses TRBV20-1 and TRBJ1-4; D unclear. The CDR3 length is 14 residues. Germline lookup yields CDR1 DFQATT and CDR2 SNEGSKA (reference sequence). V dropped 3 bases and J dropped 4 bases, with 12 bases sitting between them. The CDR3 sequence is CSASVVRNNEKLFF. CDR3 DNA sequence: TGCAGTGCTAGTGTAGTACGGAATAATGAAAAACTGTTTTTT.

The chain carries TRBV23-1 and TRBJ1-1; no clear D gene. TRBV23-1 is designated an ORF whose function remains uncertain. The CDR3 loop spans 11 amino acids. Trimming cost V 4 bases and J 4 bases, with 4 bases left between them. CDR3 region: CASSLVTEAFF. For the CDR3, the DNA is TGCGCCAGCAGTCTGGTCACTGAAGCTTTCTTT.

The chain employs TRBV9 and TRBJ1-2, with 10 bases that match TRBD1. CDR3 length equals 14 residues. Losses at the gene ends were 4 bases for V and 8 bases for J; bases not matched to a gene: 8. Looked up from germline, CDR1 is SGDLS and CDR2 is YYNGEE. The CDR3 DNA reads as TGTGCCAGCAGCACCTCCGGGACAGGGGAAGGCTACACCTTC. Residues: CASSTSGTGEGYTF. Looking up the rest from reference TRBV9 and TRBJ1-2 gives the full variable domain: DSGVTQTPKHLITATGQRVTLRCSPRSGDLSVYWYQQSLDQGLQFLIQYYNGEERAKGNILERFSAQQFPDLHSELNLSSLELGDSALYFCASSTSGTGEGYTFGSGTRLTVV.

The chain recombines TRBV27 with TRBJ1-4, with D possibly TRBD1 on 6 matching bases. V gave up 5 bases and J gave up 7 bases, with 20 bases separating them. This CDR3 comprises 16 residues. CDR1 and CDR2 from the germline V gene are MNHEY and SMNVEV (reference sequence). The CDR3 DNA reads TGTGCCAGCAGTAGAACCCCGGGACAAAGGAGTGAAAAACTGTTTTTT. Protein: CASSRTPGQRSEKLFF.

J is TRBJ2-7 and V is TRBV30, with TRBD1 matching 8 bases. The ends lost 5 bases at V and 0 bases at J; junction bases unmatched: 12. This CDR3 has 16 residues. Germline V gene lookup returns CDR1 GTSNPN and CDR2 SVGIG (reference sequence). This CDR3 reads CAWSPGTGYSSYEQYV. The CDR3 bases are TGTGCCTGGTCCCCCGGGACAGGCTATAGCTCCTACGAGCAGTACGTC.

The rearrangement uses TRBV5-6 and TRBJ1-3; possibly TRBD1 for D (5 bases). This CDR3 region has 14 residues. CDR1 SGHDT and CDR2 YYEEEE come from the germline V gene. V gave up 2 bases and J gave up 4 bases, with 10 bases separating them. This chain's CDR3 is CASSLRDVGNTIYF. The CDR3 DNA sequence: TGTGCCAGCAGCTTAAGGGACGTAGGAAACACCATATATTTT.

The V gene is TRBV27, the J gene TRBJ1-6; D perhaps matches TRBD1 (6 bases). V gave up 1 base and J gave up 10 bases, with 23 bases separating them. The CDR3 consists of 18 residues. Germline V gene sequence: CDR1 MNHEY, CDR2 SMNVEV (reference sequence). CDR3 nucleotides: TGTGCCAGCAGTTTATACCCACCGGGACACTTGTTATCCTCACCCCTCCACTTT. Protein product: CASSLYPPGHLLSSPLHF.

The table lists this clone with a few counts. This chain connects TRBV5-4 to TRBJ1-4, with TRBD1 as a possible D gene (6 bases). This CDR3 has 14 amino acids. Germline CDR1 SGHNT, CDR2 YYREEE (reference sequence). The V gene lost 1 base and the J gene lost 7 bases, with 11 bases spanning the gap. CDR3 loop: CASSLQGTGEKLFF. The CDR3 DNA reads TGTGCCAGCAGCTTGCAGGGGACCGGTGAAAAACTGTTTTTT.

This chain uses TRBV5-4 with TRBJ2-1; 7 nucleotides agree with TRBD1. This CDR3 has 12 residues. Unmatched junction bases numbered 4, after V lost 4 bases and J lost 9 bases. The germline V gene has CDR1 SGHNT and CDR2 YYREEE (reference sequence). CDR3 residues: CASSPTGIEQFF. Written as DNA, the CDR3 is TGTGCCAGCAGCCCGACAGGGATTGAGCAGTTCTTC.